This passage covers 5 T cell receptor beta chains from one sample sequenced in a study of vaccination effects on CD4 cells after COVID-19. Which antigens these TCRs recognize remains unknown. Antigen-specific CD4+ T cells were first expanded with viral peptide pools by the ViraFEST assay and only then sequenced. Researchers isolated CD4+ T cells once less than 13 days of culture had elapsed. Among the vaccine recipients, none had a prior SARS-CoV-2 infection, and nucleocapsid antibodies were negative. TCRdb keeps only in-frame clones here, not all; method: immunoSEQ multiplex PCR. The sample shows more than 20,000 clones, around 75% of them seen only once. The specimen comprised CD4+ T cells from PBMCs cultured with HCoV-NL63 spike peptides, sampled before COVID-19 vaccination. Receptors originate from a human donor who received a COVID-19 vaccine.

For the CDR3, the DNA is TGTGCCAGGATAGACAGAACAAACTATGGCTACACCTTC. Its translation is CARIDRTNYGYTF. This chain links TRBV11-3 with TRBJ1-2; possible D gene TRBD1, 5 bases. Germline V CDR1 and CDR2: SGHNT, YENEEA. V shed 9 bases and J shed 2 bases, with 13 bases lying between them. The CDR3 is 13 amino acids.

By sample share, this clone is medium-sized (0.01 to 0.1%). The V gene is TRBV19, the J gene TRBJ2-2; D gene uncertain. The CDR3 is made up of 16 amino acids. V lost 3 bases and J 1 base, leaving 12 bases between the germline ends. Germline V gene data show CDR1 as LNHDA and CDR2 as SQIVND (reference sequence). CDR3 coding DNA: TGTGCCAGTAGTATCCCAGCGTGGGAGAACACCGGGGAGCTGTTTTTT. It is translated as CASSIPAWENTGELFF.

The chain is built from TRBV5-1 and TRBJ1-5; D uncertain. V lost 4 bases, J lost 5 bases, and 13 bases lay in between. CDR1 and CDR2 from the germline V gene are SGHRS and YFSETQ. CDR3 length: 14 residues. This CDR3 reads CASSPTSRYQPQHF. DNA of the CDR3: TGCGCCAGCAGCCCCACATCACGATATCAGCCCCAGCATTTT.

CDR3 region: CASSLTGNYGYTF. The DNA of the CDR3 is TGTGCCAGCAGTCTCACAGGGAACTATGGCTACACCTTC. The V call is TRBV6-5, the J call TRBJ1-2, with a possible D match to TRBD1 (6 bases). Germline CDR1 reads MNHEY; CDR2 reads SVGAGI. This CDR3 has 13 residues. Trimming left V 5 bases short and J 2 bases short, with 9 bases between.

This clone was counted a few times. This CDR3 is CASSRLRSNTEAFF. CDR3 DNA: TGTGCCAGCAGTCGCCTTCGTTCCAACACTGAAGCTTTCTTT. The V call is TRBV6-2 or TRBV6-3, the J call TRBJ1-1; D is uncertain. The CDR3 is 14 residues long. The V end lost 5 bases, the J end lost 2 bases, and 12 bases lay between the germline ends. Germline values: CDR1 MNHEY, CDR2 SVGEGT.